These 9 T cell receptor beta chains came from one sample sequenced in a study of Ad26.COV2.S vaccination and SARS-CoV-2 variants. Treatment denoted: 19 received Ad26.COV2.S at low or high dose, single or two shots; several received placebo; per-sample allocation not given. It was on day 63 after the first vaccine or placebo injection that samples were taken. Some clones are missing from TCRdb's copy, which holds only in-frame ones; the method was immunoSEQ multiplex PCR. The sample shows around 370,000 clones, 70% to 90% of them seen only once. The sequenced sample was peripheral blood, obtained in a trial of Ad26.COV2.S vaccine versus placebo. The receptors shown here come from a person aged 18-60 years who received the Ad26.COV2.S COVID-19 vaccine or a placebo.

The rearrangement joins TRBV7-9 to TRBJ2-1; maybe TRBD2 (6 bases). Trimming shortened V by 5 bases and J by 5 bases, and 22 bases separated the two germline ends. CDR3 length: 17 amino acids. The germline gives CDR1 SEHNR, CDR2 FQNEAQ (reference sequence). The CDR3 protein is CASSPIGPRGYNNEQFF. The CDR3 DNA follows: TGTGCCAGCAGCCCCATAGGGCCGCGGGGCTACAACAATGAGCAGTTCTTC.

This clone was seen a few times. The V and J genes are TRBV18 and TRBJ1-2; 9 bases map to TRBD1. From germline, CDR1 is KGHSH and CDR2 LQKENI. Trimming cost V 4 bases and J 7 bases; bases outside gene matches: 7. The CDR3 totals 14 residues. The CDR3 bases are TGTGCCAGCTCACGGGACAGGGAGTCGTTTGGCTACACCTTC. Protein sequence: CASSRDRESFGYTF.

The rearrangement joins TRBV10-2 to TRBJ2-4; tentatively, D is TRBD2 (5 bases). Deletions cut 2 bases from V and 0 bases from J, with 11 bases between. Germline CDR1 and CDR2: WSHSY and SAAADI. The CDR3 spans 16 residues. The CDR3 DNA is TGCGCCAGCAGTGAGGAGGGCGATCTAGCCAAAAACATTCAGTACTTC. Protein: CASSEEGDLAKNIQYF.

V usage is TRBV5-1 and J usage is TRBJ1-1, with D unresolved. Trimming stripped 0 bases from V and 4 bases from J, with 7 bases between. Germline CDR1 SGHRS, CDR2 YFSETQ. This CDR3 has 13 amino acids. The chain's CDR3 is CASSLAVSTEAFF. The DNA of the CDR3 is TGCGCCAGCAGCTTGGCCGTAAGCACTGAAGCTTTCTTT.

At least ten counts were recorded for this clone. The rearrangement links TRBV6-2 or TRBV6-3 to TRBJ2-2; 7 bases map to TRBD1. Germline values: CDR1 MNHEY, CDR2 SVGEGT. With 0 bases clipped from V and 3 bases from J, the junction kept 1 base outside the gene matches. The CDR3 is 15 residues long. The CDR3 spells CASSYSGTDTGELFF. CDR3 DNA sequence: TGTGCCAGCAGTTACTCTGGGACAGACACCGGGGAGCTGTTTTTT.

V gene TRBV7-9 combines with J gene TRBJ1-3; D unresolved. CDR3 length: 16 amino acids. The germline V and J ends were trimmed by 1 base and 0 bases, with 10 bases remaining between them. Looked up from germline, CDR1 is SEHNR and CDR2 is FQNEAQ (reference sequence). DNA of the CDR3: TGTGCCAGCAGCTTAGTCGGCAGAGGCTCTGGAAACACCATATATTTT. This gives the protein CASSLVGRGSGNTIYF. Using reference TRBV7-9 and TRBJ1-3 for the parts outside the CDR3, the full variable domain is DTGVSQNPRHKITKRGQNVTFRCDPISEHNRLYWYRQTLGQGPEFLTYFQNEAQLEKSRLLSDRFSAERPKGSFSTLEIQRTEQGDSAMYLCASSLVGRGSGNTIYFGEGSWLTVV.

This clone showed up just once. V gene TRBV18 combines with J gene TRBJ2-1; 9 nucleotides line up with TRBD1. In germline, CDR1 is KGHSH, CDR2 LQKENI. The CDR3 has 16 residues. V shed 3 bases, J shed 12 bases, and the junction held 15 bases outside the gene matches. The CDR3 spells CASSPLTGGIRSGQFF. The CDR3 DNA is TGTGCCAGCTCACCCTTGACAGGGGGAATACGTAGCGGGCAGTTCTTC.

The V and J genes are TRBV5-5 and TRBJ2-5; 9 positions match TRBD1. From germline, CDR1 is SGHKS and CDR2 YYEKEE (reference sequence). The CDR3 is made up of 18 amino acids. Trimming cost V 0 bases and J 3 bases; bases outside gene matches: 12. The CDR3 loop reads CASSLAGTGRWVEETQYF. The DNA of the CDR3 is TGTGCCAGCAGCTTGGCCGGGACAGGGCGGTGGGTGGAAGAGACCCAGTACTTC.

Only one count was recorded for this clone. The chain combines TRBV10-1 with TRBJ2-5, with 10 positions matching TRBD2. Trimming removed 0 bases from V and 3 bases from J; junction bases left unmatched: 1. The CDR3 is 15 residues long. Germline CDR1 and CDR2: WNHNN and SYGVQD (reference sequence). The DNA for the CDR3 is TGCGCCAGCAGTGAGTCGCTAGCGGGGGAAGAGACCCAGTACTTC. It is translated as CASSESLAGEETQYF.